The next 19 T cell receptor beta chains were all read from a single sample in a study of T cell repertoires in cytomegalovirus infection. Via MiXCR, TCRdb re-called the reads, giving one row per CDR3 protein. The data hold about 240,000 distinct CDR3 sequences, with 6% to 8% observed a single time. Sequencing was done on a sample of PBMCs. The source is a human donor in good health (CMV status not recorded). Some clones in this sample may be carry-over from other donors' samples.

This clonotype showed up many times. The V call is TRBV11-2, the J call TRBJ2-2; D not certain. V was cut by 4 bases and J by 1 base, with 7 bases left in between. Germline lookup yields CDR1 SGHAT and CDR2 FQNNGV. This CDR3 has 14 amino acids. CDR3 region: CASSSPGNTGELFF. Written as DNA, the CDR3 is TGTGCCAGCAGCTCCCCAGGGAACACCGGGGAGCTGTTTTTT. The full variable domain, in which reference TRBV11-2 and TRBJ2-2 provide the parts outside the CDR3, is EAGVAQSPRYKIIEKRQSVAFWCNPISGHATLYWYQQILGQGPKLLIQFQNNGVVDDSQLPKDRFSAERLKGVDSTLKIQPAKLEDSAVYLCASSSPGNTGELFFGEGSRLTVL.

The sample holds many counts of this clonotype. The chain joins TRBV7-2 to TRBJ2-1; TRBD1 aligns across 7 bases. Germline loops: CDR1 SGHTA, CDR2 FQGNSA. Trimming took 5 bases from V and 3 from J; bases not matched to a gene: 7. CDR3 length: 15 residues. The CDR3 bases are TGTGCCAGCAGCACACGACAGGGCCTCTACAATGAGCAGTTCTTC. Translated, it gives CASSTRQGLYNEQFF.

Ten or more counts support this clonotype. The CDR3 sequence is CASSWRGNTGELFF. CDR3 nucleotide sequence: TGTGCCAGCAGCTGGCGGGGGAACACCGGGGAGCTGTTTTTT. The V call is TRBV7-2, the J call TRBJ2-2; TRBD2 might be the D (6 bases). Germline V gene data show CDR1 as SGHTA and CDR2 as FQGNSA. The V and J ends lost 4 bases and 1 base respectively, with 7 bases between them. The CDR3 contains 14 residues.

This clonotype appeared a few times. V and J are TRBV9 and TRBJ2-7; tentatively, D is TRBD1 (5 bases). Trimming took 0 bases from V and 6 from J, leaving 10 bases between them. Per germline, CDR1 SGDLS and CDR2 YYNGEE. CDR3 length equals 13 residues. The CDR3 bases are TGTGCCAGCAGCGTAGACGTCAGGGCCGAGCAGTACTTC. This gives the protein CASSVDVRAEQYF.

This chain connects TRBV10-3 to TRBJ2-4; D not certain. With 0 bases removed from V and 4 bases from J, the gap between germline ends came to 10 bases. The CDR3 totals 15 residues. Germline-derived CDR1 and CDR2 are ENHRY and SYGVKD. The CDR3 region has the DNA TGTGCCATCAGTGAGTCAGGGTACTTAAAAAACATTCAGTACTTC. It specifies CAISESGYLKNIQYF.

This clonotype came up many times. This sequence joins TRBV28 and TRBJ2-7, with D possibly TRBD1 on 6 matching bases. CDR3 length: 15 residues. Germline V lookup: CDR1 MDHEN, CDR2 SYDVKM. Trimming stripped 3 bases from V and 2 bases from J, with 14 bases between. The CDR3 DNA reads TGTGCCAGCAGTTTTCGGTTAGGGACAACCTACGAGCAGTACTTC. Protein sequence: CASSFRLGTTYEQYF. The full variable domain, in which reference TRBV28 and TRBJ2-7 provide the parts outside the CDR3, is DVKVTQSSRYLVKRTGEKVFLECVQDMDHENMFWYRQDPGLGLRLIYFSYDVKMKEKGDIPEGYSVSREKKERFSLILESASTNQTSMYLCASSFRLGTTYEQYFGPGTRLTVT.

On this clonotype: Lacking the conserved final phenylalanine or tryptophan, this CDR3 likely reflects a read error. The rearrangement joins TRBV29-1 to TRBJ2-1, with TRBD2 matching 9 bases. V lost 1 base to trimming and J lost 4 bases; unmatched junction nucleotides: 11. The CDR3 is made up of 17 amino acids. The V gene's germline CDR1 is SQVTM and CDR2 ANQGSEA. The CDR3 nucleotides read TGCAGCGTTGAAGGGGAAGCGGGGGGCAACATTTACAATGAGCAGTTCCTC. Protein product: CSVEGEAGGNIYNEQFL.

This clonotype was picked up many times. The rearrangement joins TRBV7-2 to TRBJ1-1; tentative D call: TRBD1 (5 bases). The germline V gene encodes CDR1 SGHTA and CDR2 FQGNSA. V lost 4 bases, J lost 1 base, and 13 bases lay in between. This CDR3 is 15 amino acids long. The CDR3 nucleotides are TGTGCCAGCAGCTCAGTGGGGGGGGGGAACACTGAAGCTTTCTTT. It translates to CASSSVGGGNTEAFF.

In this sample, this clonotype turned up many times. The CDR3 sequence: CASSLAGVEQYF. The CDR3, as DNA: TGTGCCAGCAGCTTAGCAGGAGTCGAGCAGTACTTC. The chain joins TRBV7-2 to TRBJ2-7; D ambiguous. The CDR3 totals 12 residues. Between the trimmed V and J ends, which lost 0 bases and 6 bases, there was a span of 6 bases. The germline V gene has CDR1 SGHTA and CDR2 FQGNSA.

The chain joins TRBV10-2 to TRBJ1-1; D not resolved. The CDR3 has 14 amino acids. The germline V and J ends were trimmed by 7 bases and 0 bases, with 12 bases remaining between them. Germline V lookup: CDR1 WSHSY, CDR2 SAAADI. The CDR3, as DNA: TGCGCCAGCACCCCTAATGCTTTGAACACTGAAGCTTTCTTT. It codes for CASTPNALNTEAFF.

This clonotype has at least ten counts. V is TRBV14 and J is TRBJ2-7, with a tentative D call TRBD2 (5 bases). Germline CDR1 and CDR2: SGHDN and FVKESK. V was trimmed by 5 bases and J by 3 bases, leaving 17 bases between them. The CDR3 length is 15 residues. CDR3 bases: TGTGCCAGCAGCGGAGGTCAGTCCCTACTCTACGAGCAGTACTTC. Residues: CASSGGQSLLYEQYF.

This clonotype has ten or more counts. This rearrangement joins TRBV5-8 to TRBJ2-1; D might be TRBD1 (5 bases). From germline, CDR1 is SGHTS and CDR2 YDEGEE. Trimming removed 4 bases from V and 10 bases from J, with 15 bases in between. This CDR3 region has 13 residues. The CDR3 loop reads CASSPRQWGEQFF. CDR3 bases: TGTGCCAGCAGCCCTAGACAGTGGGGAGAGCAGTTCTTC.

This clonotype came up many times. The chain employs TRBV7-2 and TRBJ2-5, with D tentatively TRBD1 (6 bases). The germline gives CDR1 SGHTA, CDR2 FQGNSA. V lost 3 bases, J lost 5 bases, and 13 bases lay in between. The CDR3 consists of 14 residues. CDR3 nucleotides: TGTGCCAGCAGCTTCCGACAGGTCGGGGAGACCCAGTACTTC. This sequence encodes CASSFRQVGETQYF.

This clonotype occurred many times. The V gene is TRBV19, the J gene TRBJ2-6; D may be TRBD1 or TRBD2 (6 bases each). Germline V gives CDR1 LNHDA, CDR2 SQIVND (reference sequence). The CDR3 length is 15 residues. With 5 bases removed from V and 1 base from J, the gap between germline ends came to 9 bases. CDR3 protein: CASSSGASGANVLTF. CDR3 nucleotides: TGTGCCAGTAGTTCGGGGGCTTCTGGGGCCAACGTCCTGACTTTC.

The sample holds many counts of this clonotype. The chain couples TRBV7-8 to TRBJ2-5, with D unresolved. The CDR3 extends over 14 amino acids. Germline V gives CDR1 SGHVS, CDR2 FQNEAQ. V lost 7 bases and J 3 bases, leaving 15 bases between the germline ends. CDR3 nucleotide sequence: TGTGCCAGCACCCCACCCCCCAGTAAAGAGACCCAGTACTTC. Its protein product is CASTPPPSKETQYF.

The chain employs TRBV6-2 or TRBV6-3 and TRBJ1-1; D gene unclear. The CDR3 consists of 13 residues. Germline CDR1 is MNHEY and CDR2 is SVGEGT. Trimming pared 0 bases from V and 4 bases from J, leaving 6 bases between. The DNA of the CDR3 is TGTGCCAGCAGTTACTCGCAGGTCACTGAAGCTTTCTTT. Translating gives CASSYSQVTEAFF.

In its sample, this clonotype was seen a few times. The chain carries TRBV29-1 and TRBJ2-1; 11 positions agree with TRBD2. The CDR3 consists of 14 residues. The germline gives CDR1 SQVTM, CDR2 ANQGSEA. With 6 bases clipped from V and 0 bases from J, the junction kept 1 base outside the gene matches. Written as DNA, the CDR3 is TGCAGCGTGGGACTAGCGGCCTCCTACAATGAGCAGTTCTTC. Amino acids: CSVGLAASYNEQFF.

This clonotype has at least ten counts. V and J are TRBV5-1 and TRBJ2-1; 10 bases are shared with TRBD1. The CDR3 covers 14 residues. Trimming took 0 bases from V and 7 from J; bases not matched to a gene: 1. CDR1 SGHRS and CDR2 YFSETQ come from the germline V gene. DNA for the CDR3: TGCGCCAGCAGCTTGGGACAGGGGGCAAATGAGCAGTTCTTC. Translation: CASSLGQGANEQFF.

The chain uses TRBV14 and TRBJ1-1; D perhaps matches TRBD1 (6 bases). Germline CDR1 reads SGHDN; CDR2 reads FVKESK. V shed 4 bases and J shed 9 bases, with 21 bases lying between them. There are 15 residues in the CDR3. CDR3 bases: TGTGCCAGCAGCCGAGCTGGACAGACTGGAATCCAAGCTTTCTTT. Translation gives CASSRAGQTGIQAFF.